This passage covers 2 T cell receptor beta chains from one sample sequenced in a study of early T cells in non-severe SARS-CoV-2 infection. TCRdb re-analysed the 5' RACE reads in MiXCR, keeping a single row per CDR3 protein. Seen here are some 61,000 distinct CDR3 sequences, around 8.5% observed once, and the top ten hold about a fifth. The specimen was whole blood. These receptor sequences come from an adult who was a healthcare worker with PCR-confirmed SARS-CoV-2 infection or an uninfected control (not recorded which).

This chain uses TRBV7-3 with TRBJ2-2; 7 bases are shared with TRBD2. The CDR3 has 15 residues. Per the germline V gene, CDR1 is SGHTA and CDR2 is FQGTGA. Unmatched junction bases numbered 7, after V lost 5 bases and J lost 4 bases. CDR3 coding DNA: TGTGCCAGCAGCCTCTTTGGGAGGGGCACCGGGGAGCTGTTTTTT. Its translation is CASSLFGRGTGELFF.

This clonotype was seen a handful of times. The chain carries TRBV3-1 and TRBJ1-4; D unclear. Trimming pared 2 bases from V and 7 bases from J, leaving 2 bases between. The CDR3 sequence is 11 residues long. CDR1 is LGHDT, CDR2 YNNKEL, per germline (reference sequence). The CDR3 nucleotides are TGTGCCAGCAGCCAACTTGAAAAACTGTTTTTT. As protein: CASSQLEKLFF.